This entry describes one T cell receptor (beta chain). V lost 11 bases and J lost 6; bases outside the gene matches: 6. Germline CDR1 and CDR2: MDHEN and SYDVKM. This CDR3 comprises 13 residues. The sample is drawn from a study of blood T cell repertoires in COVID-19. In the original processing: Estimates of nucleated cell counts were drawn from the amplification of reference gene primers. Libraries were prepared by immunoSEQ multiplex PCR; TCRdb keeps only in-frame clonotypes and omits some of them. For V, J and clone size, that table is used; D and trimming come from the DNA. The table lists some 150,000 clones, around 83% of them singletons.

Sequencing was performed on peripheral blood. The sequence came from a woman aged 45-60 years with acute or convalescent COVID-19. The rearrangement joins TRBV28 to TRBJ1-5; TRBD1 matches 11 bases. CDR3 in amino acids: CAGSDRGLQPQHF. The DNA of the CDR3 is TGTGCCGGATCGGACAGGGGGCTTCAGCCCCAGCATTTT.